This paragraph covers one T cell receptor (beta chain) sequence. The data belong to a study of cytomegalovirus exposure and HLA in healthy donors. Participants comprised healthy donors of bone marrow. Germline CDR1 reads MNHNS; CDR2 reads SASEGT. The CDR3 contains 14 residues. Deletions cut 0 bases from V and 8 bases from J, with 13 bases between. 13 Jbeta primers and 60 Vbeta primers were used for the PCR. Clones were sequenced by immunoSEQ multiplex PCR, and TCRdb holds only the in-frame ones, with some missing. The data include tens of thousands of clones; the top ten clones carry around 2.5%. The receptor's source is a man aged 35-49 years in good health and CMV-seronegative. The sequencing sample was made of PBMCs. V and J are TRBV6-1 and TRBJ1-2; tentative D call: TRBD1 (6 bases). The CDR3 loop reads CASSEAGRGFGYTF. CDR3 in DNA: TGTGCCAGCAGTGAAGCGGGCAGGGGATTCGGCTACACCTTC.